Listed below are T cell receptor beta chains from one sample, sequenced in a study of blood T cells in healthy people across ages. TCRdb re-called the 5' RACE reads with MiXCR, one entry per CDR3 protein. Of more than 1.4 million distinct CDR3 sequences in the sample, 42% were seen once. What was sequenced was blood. These receptors were collected from a woman aged 18 to 35 in good health. Both conserved end residues are part of each CDR3. D genes are given only for firm matches. Size is stated for part of the rows, as once, few or many counts, or as a class when the clone is expanded.

DNA: TGCAGTGCTAGCCAGCCGGGACTAGCGGGGGGGGACTACAGTGAGCAGTTCTTC; CDR3: CSASQPGLAGGDYSEQFF; size: -; J: TRBJ2-1; V: TRBV20-1; D: TRBD2
DNA: TGTGCCATCAGAGTAGCGGGGGAGCAGTTCTTC; CDR3: CAIRVAGEQFF; size: few; J: TRBJ2-1; V: TRBV10-3; D: TRBD2
DNA: TGTGCCAGCAGGGCGCTGGCGGGAGATGAGCAGTTCTTC; CDR3: CASRALAGDEQFF; size: -; J: TRBJ2-1; V: TRBV6-1; D: TRBD2
DNA: TGCGCCAGCAGCCAGGAACGACTCGAGGTCATCTCGGCCACCGGGGAGCTGTTTTTT; CDR3: CASSQERLEVISATGELFF; size: -; J: TRBJ2-2; V: TRBV4-1; D: -
DNA: TGTGCCATCGGGGGCGACAGAGCCTACGAGCAGTACTTC; CDR3: CAIGGDRAYEQYF; size: -; J: TRBJ2-7; V: TRBV10-3; D: -
DNA: TGCAGTGCAATAACACAGGTTGGAGCCAGTGGCTACACCTTC; CDR3: CSAITQVGASGYTF; size: -; J: TRBJ1-2; V: TRBV20-1; D: -
DNA: TGTGCCAGCAGCCGGGGGACCCGGACCTACAATGAGCAGTTCTTC; CDR3: CASSRGTRTYNEQFF; size: -; J: TRBJ2-1; V: TRBV3-1; D: -
DNA: TGTGCCAGCAGTTTCACAGGGGGGGATTCACCCCTCCACTTT; CDR3: CASSFTGGDSPLHF; size: -; J: TRBJ1-6; V: TRBV12-3/TRBV12-4; D: TRBD1
DNA: TGCGCCAGCAGCCCTGGCATGACTAGCGGGAGAGATATGGAGACCCAGTTCTTC; CDR3: CASSPGMTSGRDMETQFF; size: -; J: TRBJ2-1; V: TRBV5-1; D: TRBD2
DNA: TGTGCCAGCAGTGAGTCCCCGGACGTCCTGAACACTGAAGCTTTCTTT; CDR3: CASSESPDVLNTEAFF; size: few; J: TRBJ1-1; V: TRBV2; D: -
DNA: TGTGCCAGCAGTTCGGGAGGGGTTTTTTTCGCAGAGACCCAGTACTTC; CDR3: CASSSGGVFFAETQYF; size: -; J: TRBJ2-5; V: TRBV27; D: TRBD2
DNA: TGCGCCAGCAGCTCTACTAGCGGGGCGACCTACGAGCAGTACTTC; CDR3: CASSSTSGATYEQYF; size: many; J: TRBJ2-7; V: TRBV7-2; D: TRBD2
DNA: TGTGCCAAGCAGTTTGACATGAACACTGAAGCTTTCTTT; CDR3: CAKQFDMNTEAFF; size: few; J: TRBJ1-1; V: TRBV7-2; D: -
DNA: TGTGCCAGCAGCAGGGAGCTTCACAATGAGCAGTTCTTC; CDR3: CASSRELHNEQFF; size: -; J: TRBJ2-1; V: TRBV12-3/TRBV12-4; D: -
DNA: TGTGCCAGCAGGTTGACGGGACAGGGATTGGCTTACGGCTACACCTTC; CDR3: CASRLTGQGLAYGYTF; size: -; J: TRBJ1-2; V: TRBV5-6; D: TRBD1